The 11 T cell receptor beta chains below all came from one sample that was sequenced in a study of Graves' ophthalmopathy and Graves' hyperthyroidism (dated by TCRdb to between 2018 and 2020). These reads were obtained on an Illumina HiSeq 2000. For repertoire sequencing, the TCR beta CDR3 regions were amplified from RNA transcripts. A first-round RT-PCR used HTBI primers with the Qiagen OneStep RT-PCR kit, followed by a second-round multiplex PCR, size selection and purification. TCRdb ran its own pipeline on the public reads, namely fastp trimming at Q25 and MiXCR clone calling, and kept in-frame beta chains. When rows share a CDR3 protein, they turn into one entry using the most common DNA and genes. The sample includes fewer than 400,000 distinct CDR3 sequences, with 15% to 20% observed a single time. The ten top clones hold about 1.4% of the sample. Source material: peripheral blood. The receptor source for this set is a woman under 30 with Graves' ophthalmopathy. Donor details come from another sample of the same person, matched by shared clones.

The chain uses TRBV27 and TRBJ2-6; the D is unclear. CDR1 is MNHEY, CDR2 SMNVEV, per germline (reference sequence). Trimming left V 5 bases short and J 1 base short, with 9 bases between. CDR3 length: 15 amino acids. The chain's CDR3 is CASSNAGSGANVLTF. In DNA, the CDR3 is TGTGCCAGCAGTAATGCAGGATCTGGGGCCAACGTCCTGACTTTC.

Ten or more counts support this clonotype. The CDR3 sequence is CASSFGRIPTAFF. The CDR3 DNA reads TGTGCCAGCAGCTTTGGTCGTATCCCTACGGCTTTCTTT. The V gene is TRBV11-2, the J gene TRBJ1-1; D not resolved. Deletions cut 3 bases from V and 11 bases from J, with 16 bases between. Germline CDR1 is SGHAT and CDR2 is FQNNGV. The length of the CDR3 is 13 residues.

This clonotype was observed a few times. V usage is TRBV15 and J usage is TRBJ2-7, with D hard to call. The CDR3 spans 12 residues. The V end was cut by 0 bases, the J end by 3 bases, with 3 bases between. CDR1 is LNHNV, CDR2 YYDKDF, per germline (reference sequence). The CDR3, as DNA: TGTGCCACCAGCAGAGACTACTACGAGCAGTACTTC. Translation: CATSRDYYEQYF.

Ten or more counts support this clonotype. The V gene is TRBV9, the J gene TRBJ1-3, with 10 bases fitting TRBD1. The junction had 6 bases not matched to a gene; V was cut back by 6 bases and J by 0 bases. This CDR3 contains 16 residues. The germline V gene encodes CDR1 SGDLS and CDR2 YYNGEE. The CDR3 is CASTRTGGFSGNTIYF. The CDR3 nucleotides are TGTGCCAGCACCCGGACAGGGGGGTTCTCTGGAAACACCATATATTTT.

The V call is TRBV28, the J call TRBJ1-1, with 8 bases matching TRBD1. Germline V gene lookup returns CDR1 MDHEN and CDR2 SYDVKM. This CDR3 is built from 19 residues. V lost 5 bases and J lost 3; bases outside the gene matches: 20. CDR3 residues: CASSPFARGHLAVDTEAFF. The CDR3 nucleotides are TGTGCCAGCAGTCCCTTCGCCAGGGGGCATCTCGCAGTGGACACTGAAGCTTTCTTT.

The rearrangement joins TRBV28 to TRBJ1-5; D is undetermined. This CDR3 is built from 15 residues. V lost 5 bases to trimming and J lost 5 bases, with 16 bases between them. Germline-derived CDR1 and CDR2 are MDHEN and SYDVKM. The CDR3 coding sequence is TGTGCCAGCAGTATAACAATGCCCCCCGATCAGCCCCAGCATTTT. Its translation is CASSITMPPDQPQHF. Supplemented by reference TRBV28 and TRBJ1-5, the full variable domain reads DVKVTQSSRYLVKRTGEKVFLECVQDMDHENMFWYRQDPGLGLRLIYFSYDVKMKEKGDIPEGYSVSREKKERFSLILESASTNQTSMYLCASSITMPPDQPQHFGDGTRLSIL.

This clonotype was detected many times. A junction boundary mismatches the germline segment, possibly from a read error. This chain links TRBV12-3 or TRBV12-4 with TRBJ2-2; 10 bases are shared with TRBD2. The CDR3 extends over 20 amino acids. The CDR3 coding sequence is TGTGCCAGCAGTTTAGTCCCAGCGGGGGGGCCAAGGGCGAACACCGAGGAGCTGTTTTTT. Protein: CASSLVPAGGPRANTEELFF.

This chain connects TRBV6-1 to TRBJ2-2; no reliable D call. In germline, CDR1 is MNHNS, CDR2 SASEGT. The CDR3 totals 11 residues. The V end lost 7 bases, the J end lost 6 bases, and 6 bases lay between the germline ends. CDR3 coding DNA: TGTGCCAGCAAGACGGCCGGGGAGCTGTTTTTT. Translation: CASKTAGELFF.

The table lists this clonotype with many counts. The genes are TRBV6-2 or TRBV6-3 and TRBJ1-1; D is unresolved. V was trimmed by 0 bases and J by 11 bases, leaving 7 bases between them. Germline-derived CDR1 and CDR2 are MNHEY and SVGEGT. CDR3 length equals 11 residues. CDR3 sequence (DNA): TGTGCCAGCAGTTACTCCGCAGGTGCTTTCTTT. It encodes CASSYSAGAFF.

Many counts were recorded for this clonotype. The CDR3 protein is CSAREGASNQPQHF. CDR3 bases: TGCAGTGCTAGAGAAGGGGCTAGCAATCAGCCCCAGCATTTT. The chain combines TRBV20-1 with TRBJ1-5; D is perhaps TRBD1 (5 bases). The CDR3 runs to 14 residues. Germline V CDR1 and CDR2: DFQATT, SNEGSKA (reference sequence). The V end was cut by 0 bases, the J end by 0 bases, with 6 bases between.

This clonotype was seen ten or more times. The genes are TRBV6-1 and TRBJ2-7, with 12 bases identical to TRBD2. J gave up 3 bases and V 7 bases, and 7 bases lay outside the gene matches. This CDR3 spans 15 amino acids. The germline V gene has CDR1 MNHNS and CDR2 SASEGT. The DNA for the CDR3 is TGTGCCAGCAAAGGACTAGCGGGGACCGACTACGAGCAGTACTTC. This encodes CASKGLAGTDYEQYF.